This T cell receptor beta chain was obtained from a study of cytomegalovirus exposure and HLA in healthy donors. The germline CDR1 and CDR2 sequences are SGHTA and FQGNSA. The CDR3 consists of 13 residues. Trimming left V 4 bases short and J 2 bases short, with 6 bases between. About this clone itself: Other DNA sequences of this sample code for an identical CDR3.

The PCR ran on 60 Vbeta and 13 Jbeta primers. Generated by immunoSEQ multiplex PCR, the TCRdb table keeps only in-frame clones and is missing some. This sample has 150,000 to 250,000 clones; around 77% occur once, and the top ten carry 1.5% to 2%. This sequence was found in a man aged 30 to 39 in good health and CMV-seronegative. Sequenced input: PBMCs. This chain connects TRBV7-2 to TRBJ1-5; weak D call: TRBD1 (6 bases). CDR3 nucleotides: TGTGCCAGCAGCTACAGGGGCAATCAGCCCCAGCATTTT. Its protein product is CASSYRGNQPQHF.